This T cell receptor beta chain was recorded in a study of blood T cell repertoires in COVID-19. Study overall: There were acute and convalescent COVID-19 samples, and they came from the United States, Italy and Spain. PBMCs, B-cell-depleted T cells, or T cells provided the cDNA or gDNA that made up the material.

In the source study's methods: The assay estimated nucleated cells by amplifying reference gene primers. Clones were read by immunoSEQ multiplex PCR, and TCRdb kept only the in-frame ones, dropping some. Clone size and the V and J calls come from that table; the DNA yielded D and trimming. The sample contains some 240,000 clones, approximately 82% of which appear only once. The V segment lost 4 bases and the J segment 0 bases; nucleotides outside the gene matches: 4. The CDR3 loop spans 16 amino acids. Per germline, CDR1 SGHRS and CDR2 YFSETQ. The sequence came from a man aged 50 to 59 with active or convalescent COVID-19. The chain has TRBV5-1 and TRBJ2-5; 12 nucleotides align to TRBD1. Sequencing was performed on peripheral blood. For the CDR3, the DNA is TGCGCCAGCAGCGGGGGGACAGGGGGCTACCAAGAGACCCAGTACTTC. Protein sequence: CASSGGTGGYQETQYF.